The 19 T cell receptor beta chains below were found in one sample sequenced in a study of OX40 agonist ivuxolimab in advanced cancers. TCRdb's copy holds only in-frame clones and misses some; the assay was immunoSEQ multiplex PCR. This sample yields around 60,000 clones, of which about 89% are seen a single time; about a sixth belongs to the top ten. Sequences were derived from CD4+ or CD8+ T cells sorted from blood, sampled in a trial of the OX40 agonist ivuxolimab. These receptors all come from an adult with an advanced solid tumor such as melanoma, head and neck, liver or kidney cancer.

The chain has TRBV27 and TRBJ2-2, with 14 nucleotides matching TRBD2. CDR1 and CDR2 from the germline V gene are MNHEY and SMNVEV (reference sequence). Trimming at V came to 3 bases and at J to 7 bases, leaving 16 bases not matched to a gene. The CDR3 extends over 20 amino acids. The CDR3 spells CASSLTQPGLAGVLDGELFF. CDR3 coding DNA: TGTGCCAGCAGTTTGACCCAACCGGGACTAGCGGGAGTTTTGGACGGGGAGCTGTTTTTT.

The chain uses TRBV15 and TRBJ1-3; 9 bases agree with TRBD1. Trimming removed 6 bases from V and 0 bases from J; junction bases left unmatched: 15. The CDR3 spans 19 residues. The germline CDR1 and CDR2 sequences are LNHNV and YYDKDF (reference sequence). The CDR3 DNA reads as TGTGCCACCAGAGGGGACCCGGGGGACAGGGCCCTCTCTGGAAACACCATATATTTT. Its translation: CATRGDPGDRALSGNTIYF.

This chain connects TRBV7-3 to TRBJ2-3; TRBD2 agrees at 7 bases. The V gene end was trimmed by 5 bases and the J gene end by 3 bases; junction bases not matched to a gene: 5. The CDR3 loop spans 14 amino acids. Germline CDR1 reads SGHTA; CDR2 reads FQGTGA. The CDR3 DNA reads as TGTGCCAGCAGCCCCGTGGGGGGGACAGATACGCAGTATTTT. Amino acid sequence: CASSPVGGTDTQYF. Drawing the rest from reference TRBV7-3 and TRBJ2-3, the complete variable domain is GAGVSQTPSNKVTEKGKYVELRCDPISGHTALYWYRQSLGQGPEFLIYFQGTGAADDSGLPNDRFFAVRPEGSVSTLKIQRTERGDSAVYLCASSPVGGTDTQYFGPGTRLTVL.

This rearrangement joins TRBV7-8 to TRBJ2-7; maybe TRBD1 (6 bases). Trimming pared 2 bases from V and 2 bases from J, leaving 16 bases between. The CDR3 covers 16 residues. Germline V gene sequence: CDR1 SGHVS, CDR2 FQNEAQ. This CDR3 is CASSLYRVNPPYEQYF. The CDR3 region has the DNA TGTGCCAGCAGCTTATACAGGGTCAACCCCCCCTACGAGCAGTACTTC.

This sequence joins TRBV7-6 and TRBJ2-5; 9 bases line up with TRBD1. Germline CDR1 is SGHVS and CDR2 is FNYEAQ. Trimming cost V 0 bases and J 5 bases; bases outside gene matches: 4. This CDR3 is 15 amino acids long. The CDR3 reads CASSLATGGLETQYF. CDR3 sequence (DNA): TGTGCCAGCAGCTTAGCCACAGGGGGCTTGGAGACCCAGTACTTC.

This chain connects TRBV11-3 to TRBJ2-1; 7 nucleotides align to TRBD2. This CDR3 is built from 12 residues. CDR1 SGHNT and CDR2 YENEEA come from the germline V gene. The junction had 7 bases not matched to a gene; V was cut back by 9 bases and J by 8 bases. Written as DNA, the CDR3 is TGTGCCAGTAGCGGGTCTGGGTATGAGCAGTTCTTC. The encoded protein is CASSGSGYEQFF.

The chain links TRBV27 to TRBJ1-2, with D tentatively TRBD1 (5 bases). The CDR3 runs 15 residues. Trimming took off 2 bases at V and 3 bases at J, with 13 bases between the two ends. The germline CDR1 and CDR2 sequences are MNHEY and SMNVEV (reference sequence). The CDR3 reads CASSLTTRVDYGYTF. For the CDR3, the DNA is TGTGCCAGCAGTTTAACTACCAGGGTGGACTATGGCTACACCTTC.

This clone was counted a few times. This chain joins TRBV18 and TRBJ2-2, with no clear D. Trimming took off 5 bases at V and 2 bases at J, with 6 bases between the two ends. CDR1 is KGHSH, CDR2 LQKENI, per germline. The CDR3 loop spans 13 amino acids. The CDR3 region is CASSDLNTGELFF. CDR3 DNA: TGTGCCAGCTCAGATCTCAACACCGGGGAGCTGTTTTTT.

This clone came up once. The V call is TRBV5-1, the J call TRBJ2-3; 7 bases match TRBD1. The CDR3 is 13 residues long. Trimming took 4 bases from V and 8 from J; bases not matched to a gene: 7. Germline loops: CDR1 SGHRS, CDR2 YFSETQ. The CDR3 region has the DNA TGCGCCAGCAGCCTAGGGGGCCCCGGTACGCAGTATTTT. The encoded protein is CASSLGGPGTQYF.

The chain employs TRBV10-2 and TRBJ1-5; D uncertain. The CDR3 extends over 14 amino acids. In germline, CDR1 is WSHSY, CDR2 SAAADI. Trimming removed 2 bases at V and 2 bases at J, with 7 bases between. The CDR3 DNA is TGCGCCAGCAGTGAGGAGGGTGGCAATCAGCCCCAGCATTTT. Its protein is CASSEEGGNQPQHF.

CDR3 protein: CASSLSEGFEAFF. The CDR3 bases are TGTGCCAGCAGCTTATCTGAGGGTTTCGAAGCTTTCTTT. The chain joins TRBV7-6 to TRBJ1-1; D is undetermined. CDR1 and CDR2 (germline): SGHVS, FNYEAQ. The V gene lost 2 bases and the J gene lost 8 bases, with 12 bases spanning the gap. CDR3 length equals 13 residues. Full variable domain (outside the CDR3, taken from reference TRBV7-6 and TRBJ1-1): GAGVSQSPRYKVTKRGQDVALRCDPISGHVSLYWYRQALGQGPEFLTYFNYEAQQDKSGLPNDRFSAERPEGSISTLTIQRTEQRDSAMYRCASSLSEGFEAFFGQGTRLTVV.

This clone qualifies as medium-sized. Other DNA sequences in this specimen translate into the identical CDR3. J is TRBJ2-7 and V is TRBV7-9, with a tentative D call TRBD1 (6 bases). The CDR3 is 14 amino acids. The V gene lost 5 bases and the J gene lost 0 bases, with 11 bases spanning the gap. The germline V gene encodes CDR1 SEHNR and CDR2 FQNEAQ (reference sequence). The CDR3 sequence is CASSPPTGSYEQYF. The CDR3 DNA reads TGTGCCAGCAGCCCGCCGACAGGCTCCTACGAGCAGTACTTC.

This clone was observed once. The V gene is TRBV5-1, the J gene TRBJ1-1; D is perhaps TRBD1 (6 bases). Per the germline V gene, CDR1 is SGHRS and CDR2 is YFSETQ. The CDR3 has 12 residues. Trimming left V 7 bases short and J 13 bases short, with 20 bases between. Here the CDR3 reads CASGNGQLGGFF. The DNA for the CDR3 is TGCGCCAGCGGAAATGGACAGCTCGGGGGTTTCTTT.

This clone has only one observation. V gene TRBV9 combines with J gene TRBJ2-3; D remains unclear. The V gene lost 4 bases and the J gene lost 4 bases, with 10 bases spanning the gap. CDR1 SGDLS and CDR2 YYNGEE come from the germline V gene. This CDR3 contains 13 residues. CDR3 DNA: TGTGCCAGCAGCTCCCGTAGGGCAGATACGCAGTATTTT. Translating gives CASSSRRADTQYF.

The chain has TRBV7-9 and TRBJ1-1; D remains unclear. CDR3 length equals 13 residues. Between the trimmed V and J ends, which lost 1 base and 0 bases, there was a span of 3 bases. From germline, CDR1 is SEHNR and CDR2 FQNEAQ (reference sequence). CDR3: CASSLELNTEAFF. The CDR3 DNA is TGTGCCAGCAGCTTAGAACTGAACACTGAAGCTTTCTTT. The whole variable domain, filled in from reference TRBV7-9 and TRBJ1-1, reads DTGVSQNPRHKITKRGQNVTFRCDPISEHNRLYWYRQTLGQGPEFLTYFQNEAQLEKSRLLSDRFSAERPKGSFSTLEIQRTEQGDSAMYLCASSLELNTEAFFGQGTRLTVV.

The J gene is TRBJ2-1, the V gene TRBV7-9; D not resolved. Germline V gene lookup returns CDR1 SEHNR and CDR2 FQNEAQ (reference sequence). The ends were cut back, 3 bases at V and 4 bases at J, with 4 bases in the middle. The CDR3 runs 12 residues. CDR3 protein: CASSFPYNEQFF. The CDR3 nucleotides are TGTGCCAGCAGCTTTCCTTACAATGAGCAGTTCTTC.

The chain couples TRBV7-9 to TRBJ2-7, with D hard to call. Germline V CDR1 and CDR2: SEHNR, FQNEAQ (reference sequence). The ends were cut back, 5 bases at V and 5 bases at J, with 10 bases in the middle. CDR3 length: 12 residues. The CDR3 bases are TGTGCCAGCAGCCGCTATACTAACGAGCAGTACTTC. Translated, it gives CASSRYTNEQYF.

This clone is termed medium-sized. The CDR3 DNA follows: TGTGCCAGCAGTGAATCTGAGGCAGGTAGTACGCCCCAGCATTTT. Residues: CASSESEAGSTPQHF. V usage is TRBV6-1 and J usage is TRBJ1-5; D gene uncertain. V was trimmed by 2 bases and J by 9 bases, leaving 17 bases between them. CDR1 and CDR2 from the germline V gene are MNHNS and SASEGT. There are 15 residues in the CDR3.

The gene calls are TRBV15 and TRBJ1-4, with D unclear. This CDR3 has 13 amino acids. Germline V lookup: CDR1 LNHNV, CDR2 YYDKDF (reference sequence). V dropped 4 bases and J dropped 5 bases, with 8 bases sitting between them. CDR3 coding DNA: TGTGCCACCAGCAAGGGTGCGAATGAAAAACTGTTTTTT. It yields the protein CATSKGANEKLFF.